This TCR beta chain emerged from a study of a mutant IDH1 vaccine in newly diagnosed glioma. At the level of the study: At weeks 1, 3, 5, 7, 11, 15, 19 and 23, patients received a vaccination, eight in all. Among treated patients, 62.5% were male and around 40% female, and mean age was approximately 43 years. Pretreatment consisted of radiotherapy, temozolomide, or both, with most receiving both. The study's findings and limits: Patients mounted vaccine-induced immune responses in roughly 93% of cases.

Time point reported: week 23, last vaccination. Mutant IDH1 20-mer peptide, at 300 ug, made up each vaccine dose, with topical imiquimod. Sequenced by immunoSEQ multiplex PCR; TCRdb stores in-frame clones only, minus some. The sample has 60,000 to 100,000 clones, more than 70% seen once. Per the germline V gene, CDR1 is SGHRS and CDR2 is YFSETQ. This CDR3 is built from 15 residues. J lost 7 bases, V lost 4 bases, and 8 bases had no gene match. Comment on this clone: Its matching antigen is unknown.

The rearrangement joins TRBV5-1 to TRBJ1-4; 9 nucleotides line up with TRBD1. The material sequenced was PBMCs, taken from a glioma patient whose treatment included an IDH1 peptide vaccine. The source is a woman aged 50 to 65 with glioma. CDR3 nucleotides: TGCGCCAGCAGCGCCACTACAGGGGGCTTTGAAAAACTGTTTTTT. Translating gives CASSATTGGFEKLFF.